The entry below gives a single T cell receptor (beta chain) sequence along with its context. The sample originates from a study of T cells in Graves' hyperthyroidism and ophthalmopathy. A Clinical Activity Score of at least 3, a NOSPECS grade of at least 4 and a duration under 3 months were recorded in the ophthalmopathy patients. Exclusion followed for patients with uncontrolled infection, other autoimmune disease, pregnancy or lactation. The TCR beta CDR3 regions underwent amplification using RNA transcripts as the source. Using the HTBI primer set, a first-round RT-PCR was run on the TCR CDR3. TCRdb used MiXCR to reprocess the multiplex PCR reads, holding one entry per CDR3 protein. Of over 400,000 distinct CDR3 sequences in the sample, 14% to 15% were seen once. The CDR3 consists of 15 residues. Per germline, CDR1 SGHRS and CDR2 YFSETQ. The V end was cut by 2 bases, the J end by 0 bases, with 10 bases between.

The chain joins TRBV5-1 to TRBJ2-3; possible D gene TRBD2, 6 bases. Source material: blood. This receptor was obtained from a man between 18 and 35 years old with Graves' ophthalmopathy. CDR3 nucleotide sequence: TGCGCCAGCAGCTTAAGACTAGACAGCACAGATACGCAGTATTTT. As protein: CASSLRLDSTDTQYF.